This T cell receptor beta chain was profiled in a study of T cell responses to AZD1222 COVID-19 vaccine. Study results and caveats: Spike-wide coverage was observed for vaccine-associated CD4 TCRs, with dominant responses at 160-218 and 743-854. Unmutated variant regions are reportedly the target of nearly half of TCRs that are spike-specific.

CDR3 length: 14 amino acids. CDR1 and CDR2 (germline): SGHNT, YYREEE (reference sequence). Trimming took 3 bases from V and 7 from J, leaving 14 bases between them. The assay was immunoSEQ multiplex PCR, and TCRdb's table has in-frame clones only and misses some. Altogether 180,000 or so clones are present, about 88% being singletons, with the ten largest covering approximately 1.6%. A word on this clone: Its antigen is still unknown.

The sequence was obtained from an adult in good health. Sequencing was performed on peripheral blood, taken on day 0 of AZD1222 vaccination. The chain combines TRBV5-4 with TRBJ2-1; D remains ambiguous. DNA of the CDR3: TGTGCCAGCAGCTCTCCGGGCCTAGGGAATGAGCAGTTCTTC. Protein: CASSSPGLGNEQFF.